This entry concerns a single T cell receptor beta chain. The entry originates in a study of blood T cell repertoires in COVID-19. CDR3 length: 14 amino acids. Germline V lookup: CDR1 SGHDT, CDR2 YYEEEE. The V and J ends lost 4 bases and 7 bases, in that order; junction bases with no gene match: 11. Here immunoSEQ multiplex PCR was the method, and the copy in TCRdb shows in-frame clones only, minus some. The sample has over 65,000 clones, 65% to 90% seen once. V and J are TRBV5-6 and TRBJ2-7; 7 bases map to TRBD1. The receptor's source is a man older than 75 with active COVID-19. The sample was peripheral blood. The CDR3 region is CASSMNQGVGEQYF. For the CDR3, the DNA is TGTGCCAGCAGCATGAACCAGGGGGTTGGGGAGCAGTACTTC.